This T cell receptor beta chain comes out of a study of T cell responses to AZD1222 COVID-19 vaccine. Study-wide findings and caveats: Reportedly, nearly half the spike-specific TCRs target unmutated variant regions. Spike-specific TCR repertoires showed rising breadth and depth after two AZD1222 doses. Possibly, clonal diversity was underestimated; donors were largely white British and included more females. Spike regions recognized by vaccine-associated CD4 TCRs spanned the protein, led by 160-218 and 743-854.

Produced via immunoSEQ multiplex PCR; TCRdb's table is partial and in-frame only. Found here are 150,000 to 200,000 clones, about 90% of them singletons; the top ten hold 2.5% to 3%. As to this clone: Its antigen is undetermined.

CDR1 is KGHDR, CDR2 SFDVKD, per germline. The CDR3 covers 16 residues. The V end was cut by 1 base, the J end by 0 bases, with 11 bases between. The specimen was peripheral blood, collected on day 0 of MenACWY control vaccination. This chain connects TRBV24-1 to TRBJ2-5; D is possibly TRBD1 (6 bases). The receptor comes from an adult in good health. The CDR3 here is CATSDFEQGNQETQYF. As DNA, the CDR3 is TGTGCCACCAGTGATTTCGAACAGGGCAACCAAGAGACCCAGTACTTC.